Listed below are T cell receptor beta chains from one sample, sequenced in a study of shared clonotypes between healthy human individuals. Assay used: immunoSEQ multiplex PCR; TCRdb lists only in-frame clones, some missing. The sample contains roughly 650,000 clones, almost 97% of which appear only once. The sequenced sample was naive CD4+ T cells sorted from blood. The receptors were sampled from a woman aged 30 to 39 in good health. The CDR3 runs from the conserved cysteine through the conserved F or W. Each record gives: V gene, J gene, D gene, clone size, CDR3 protein, CDR3 DNA. The D gene is left open where the match is weak. The size field is filled for only some rows; it gives once, few, many or a size class.

>TRBV10-3|TRBJ2-7|TRBD1|.
CAISVTGGGEQYF
TGTGCCATCAGTGTGACAGGGGGCGGCGAGCAGTACTTC
>TRBV2|TRBJ1-5|.|.
CASSELADSNQPQHF
TGTGCCAGCAGTGAATTGGCAGATAGCAATCAGCCCCAGCATTTT
>TRBV12-5|TRBJ2-1|.|.
CASGSLLTAEQFF
TGTGCTAGTGGTTCCCTCCTGACAGCTGAGCAGTTCTTC
>TRBV6-1|TRBJ1-2|TRBD1|.
CASRGQTANYGYTF
TGTGCCAGCAGGGGACAGACCGCTAACTATGGCTACACCTTC
>TRBV7-9|TRBJ1-3|.|.
CASSLAGGGNTIYF
TGTGCCAGCAGCTTAGCGGGCGGAGGAAACACCATATATTTT
>TRBV27|TRBJ1-6|.|.
CASRMGRGANSPLHF
TGTGCCAGCAGGATGGGAAGGGGGGCAAATTCACCCCTCCACTTT
>TRBV19|TRBJ2-3|.|.
CASRTSRHGTQADTQYF
TGTGCCAGTAGGACCTCCCGACACGGGACACAGGCAGATACGCAGTATTTT
>TRBV28|TRBJ1-1|.|.
CASSWPLGQPERAEAFF
TGTGCCAGCAGTTGGCCCCTAGGACAGCCGGAAAGGGCAGAAGCTTTCTTT
>TRBV6-4|TRBJ2-1|.|.
CASSDSFSFNEQFF
TGTGCCAGCAGTGACTCGTTTAGTTTTAATGAGCAGTTCTTC
>TRBV10-3|TRBJ2-3|TRBD2|.
CAITPNSGSFKDTQYF
TGTGCCATCACCCCCAATAGCGGGAGTTTCAAAGATACGCAGTATTTT
>TRBV6-6|TRBJ2-3|.|.
CASSLWDTDTQYF
TGTGCCAGCAGTTTATGGGACACAGATACGCAGTATTTT
>TRBV5-1|TRBJ2-5|.|.
CASSLGDYQETQYF
TGCGCCAGCAGCTTGGGCGACTACCAAGAGACCCAGTACTTC
>TRBV5-1|TRBJ2-2|.|.
CASKTENTGELFF
TGCGCCTCCAAGACAGAGAACACCGGGGAGCTGTTTTTT
>TRBV4-1|TRBJ2-7|.|.
CASSQGSGGYEQYF
TGCGCCAGCAGCCAAGGCTCAGGAGGGTACGAGCAGTACTTC
>TRBV5-1|TRBJ2-5|.|once
CASSEGTWKTQYF
TGCGCCAGCAGCGAGGGTACCTGGAAGACCCAGTACTTC
>TRBV19|TRBJ2-5|.|.
CASSLATGRRQETQYF
TGTGCCAGTAGTCTAGCGACAGGGCGGCGGCAAGAGACCCAGTACTTC
>TRBV18|TRBJ1-2|.|.
CASSPDRDYGYTF
TGTGCCAGCTCACCCGACAGAGACTATGGCTACACCTTC
>TRBV14|TRBJ1-5|.|.
CASSQDRDQPQHF
TGTGCCAGCAGCCAAGACAGGGATCAGCCCCAGCATTTT
>TRBV15|TRBJ2-7|TRBD1|once
CATSSRGQGEQYF
TGTGCCACCAGCAGTCGGGGACAGGGAGAACAGTACTTC
>TRBV5-4|TRBJ1-1|TRBD1|.
CASTYQGGNTEAFF
TGTGCCAGCACTTACCAGGGGGGGAACACTGAAGCTTTCTTT
>TRBV4-3|TRBJ1-5|.|.
CASSRGPGSEQPQHF
TGCGCCAGCAGCCGTGGGCCAGGGTCGGAACAGCCCCAGCATTTT
>TRBV27|TRBJ2-7|TRBD1|.
CASSLSGTVYEQYF
TGTGCCAGCAGTTTATCGGGGACAGTATACGAGCAGTACTTC
>TRBV6-5|TRBJ2-7|TRBD1|.
CASSADRGLYEQYF
TGTGCCAGCAGTGCAGACAGGGGGCTGTACGAGCAGTACTTC
>TRBV4-1|TRBJ1-2|.|.
CASSSPDKPDYGYTF
TGCGCCAGCAGCTCGCCGGATAAGCCAGACTATGGCTACACCTTC
>TRBV28|TRBJ1-2|.|.
CASSYGRVGYGYTF
TGTGCCAGCAGTTATGGCAGGGTCGGGTATGGCTACACCTTC
>TRBV18|TRBJ2-1|.|.
CASSPVDREQFF
TGTGCCAGCTCACCAGTCGACCGGGAGCAGTTCTTC
>TRBV6-6|TRBJ1-2|.|.
CASSFLGRDDGYTF
TGTGCCAGCAGTTTTCTCGGCAGGGACGACGGCTACACCTTC
>TRBV30|TRBJ2-3|TRBD1|.
CAWSVPGTGVSGTQYF
TGTGCCTGGAGTGTACCTGGGACAGGGGTTAGTGGTACGCAGTATTTT
>TRBV7-9|TRBJ2-7|TRBD2|.
CASSSSGRKDEQYF
TGTGCCAGCAGCTCTAGCGGGAGAAAAGACGAGCAGTACTTC
>TRBV7-9|TRBJ2-7|TRBD2|.
CATSWGLASYEQYF
TGTGCCACCTCATGGGGACTAGCTTCCTACGAGCAGTACTTC
>TRBV19|TRBJ2-1|TRBD1|.
CASNSDRGLGLLFF
TGTGCCAGTAACTCGGACAGGGGGCTAGGGCTGCTGTTCTTC
>TRBV5-1|TRBJ2-1|.|.
CASSFKPSSYNEQFF
TGCGCCAGCAGCTTTAAGCCGAGCTCCTACAATGAGCAGTTCTTC
>TRBV5-1|TRBJ1-1|.|few
CASSLGQPNTEAFF
TGCGCCAGCAGCTTGGGACAGCCGAACACTGAAGCTTTCTTT
>TRBV7-9|TRBJ2-2|TRBD2|once
CASSQNRLAGASNTGELFF
TGTGCCAGCAGCCAGAATCGACTAGCGGGAGCCTCTAACACCGGGGAGCTGTTTTTT
>TRBV19|TRBJ2-2|.|.
CASSIGTYTGELFF
TGTGCCAGTAGTATAGGGACTTACACCGGGGAGCTGTTTTTT
>TRBV5-1|TRBJ2-7|TRBD2|.
CASSLGPSGRHSYEQYF
TGCGCCAGCAGCTTGGGGCCTAGCGGGAGGCACTCCTACGAGCAGTACTTC
>TRBV21-1|TRBJ1-1|.|.
CASSAQGAVNTEAFF
TGTGCCAGCAGCGCCCAGGGGGCCGTGAACACTGAAGCTTTCTTT
>TRBV5-8|TRBJ2-1|.|.
CASSRRRGLNNEQFF
TGTGCCAGCAGCCGGAGGAGGGGGCTAAACAATGAGCAGTTCTTC
>TRBV5-6|TRBJ1-2|TRBD1|.
CASSAEGQGATRANYGYTF
TGTGCCAGCAGCGCGGAGGGACAGGGGGCGACCAGAGCTAACTATGGCTACACCTTC
>TRBV25-1|TRBJ1-5|.|.
CASRQESNQPQHF
TGTGCCAGCAGACAGGAGAGCAATCAGCCCCAGCATTTT
>TRBV5-1|TRBJ2-7|.|.
CASSFGSAYEQYF
TGCGCCAGCAGCTTTGGCAGCGCCTACGAGCAGTACTTC
>TRBV9|TRBJ2-7|.|.
CASSAGLPGEQYF
TGTGCCAGCAGCGCCGGACTCCCCGGCGAGCAGTACTTC
>TRBV5-4|TRBJ2-1|.|.
CASRDWTDYNEQFF
TGTGCCAGCAGAGACTGGACAGACTACAATGAGCAGTTCTTC
>TRBV5-4|TRBJ2-1|TRBD1|.
CASSLGTGTYNEQFF
TGTGCCAGCAGCTTGGGGACAGGGACCTACAATGAGCAGTTCTTC
>TRBV7-3|TRBJ2-3|.|.
CASSEVSDTQYF
TGTGCCAGCAGCGAAGTGTCAGATACGCAGTATTTT
>TRBV6-1|TRBJ1-2|.|.
CAEGGSERANYGYTF
TGTGCAGAGGGGGGAAGTGAGCGGGCTAACTATGGCTACACCTTC
>TRBV29-1|TRBJ2-1|.|.
CSVAVYGNSYNEQFF
TGCAGCGTTGCGGTATACGGAAACTCCTACAATGAGCAGTTCTTC
>TRBV7-9|TRBJ2-1|TRBD2|.
CASSLMSSGMGNTHEQFF
TGTGCCAGCAGCTTAATGTCGAGCGGGATGGGCAATACGCATGAGCAGTTCTTC
>TRBV15|TRBJ1-3|.|.
CATSRDRAGGNTIYF
TGTGCCACCAGCAGAGATCGGGCGGGCGGAAACACCATATATTTT
>TRBV5-1|TRBJ2-7|TRBD2|.
CASSHGTSGDRSYEQYF
TGCGCCAGCAGCCACGGGACTAGCGGGGACCGCTCCTACGAGCAGTACTTC
>TRBV2|TRBJ2-1|.|.
CASSALAGSYNEQFF
TGTGCCAGCAGTGCACTAGCAGGGTCCTACAATGAGCAGTTCTTC
>TRBV15|TRBJ1-5|.|.
CATSRDPSNQPQHF
TGTGCCACCAGCAGGGACCCTAGCAATCAGCCCCAGCATTTT
>TRBV6-6|TRBJ2-7|TRBD2|.
CATTSGTPSYEQYF
TGTGCCACCACTAGCGGGACCCCCTCCTACGAGCAGTACTTC
>TRBV4-1|TRBJ2-3|TRBD1|.
CASSQDIAQGATDTQYF
TGCGCCAGCAGCCAAGATATCGCCCAGGGGGCAACAGATACGCAGTATTTT
>TRBV19|TRBJ2-1|TRBD2|.
CASSTQGLGNEQFF
TGTGCCAGTAGTACCCAAGGACTAGGCAATGAGCAGTTCTTC
>TRBV7-2|TRBJ1-2|.|.
CASAVGSHYGYTF
TGTGCCAGCGCCGTAGGCTCCCACTATGGCTACACCTTC
>TRBV9|TRBJ1-1|.|.
CASSVGRLNTEAFF
TGTGCCAGCAGCGTAGGACGGTTGAACACTGAAGCTTTCTTT
>TRBV11-2|TRBJ2-7|.|.
CASSLVRRDPYEQYF
TGTGCCAGCAGCTTAGTGCGCAGGGACCCCTACGAGCAGTACTTC
>TRBV18|TRBJ2-1|.|.
CASSRGQGVPSGSNEQFF
TGTGCCAGCTCACGCGGACAGGGGGTCCCTAGCGGGAGCAATGAGCAGTTCTTC